The 26 T cell receptor beta chains below come from one sample, sequenced in a study of cytomegalovirus exposure and HLA in healthy donors. The PCR employed 60 Vbeta primers together with 13 Jbeta primers. Repertoires were generated with immunoSEQ multiplex PCR, while TCRdb's copy carries only in-frame clones and drops some. The table has 100,000 to 150,000 clones, about 81% seen once. The specimen sequenced was PBMCs. These receptor sequences come from a woman aged 40 to 55 in good health and CMV-seropositive.

The chain has TRBV6-5 and TRBJ1-4; TRBD1 might be the D (5 bases). Germline CDR1 and CDR2: MNHEY and SVGAGI. Trimming cost V 5 bases and J 7 bases, with 14 bases left between them. CDR3 size: 14 residues. CDR3 nucleotide sequence: TGTGCCAGCAGTGAAAGGCAGGGTTCTGAAAAACTGTTTTTT. Translated: CASSERQGSEKLFF.

V usage is TRBV5-6 and J usage is TRBJ2-7, with D perhaps matching TRBD2 (7 bases). The CDR3 loop spans 13 amino acids. The germline V gene has CDR1 SGHDT and CDR2 YYEEEE. V lost 3 bases and J 6 bases, leaving 13 bases between the germline ends. CDR3 sequence (DNA): TGTGCCAGCAGCTGGGGGCGGGGGAGCGAGCAGTACTTC. Its translation: CASSWGRGSEQYF.

The chain carries TRBV6-5 and TRBJ1-5; D unresolved. V dropped 5 bases and J dropped 4 bases, with 9 bases sitting between them. The CDR3 consists of 13 residues. Germline V gene sequence: CDR1 MNHEY, CDR2 SVGAGI. CDR3 protein: CASSRTRNQPQHF. The CDR3 DNA is TGTGCCAGCAGTCGTACGAGGAATCAGCCCCAGCATTTT.

This sequence joins TRBV7-8 and TRBJ2-5; 8 bases agree with TRBD1. Per germline, CDR1 SGHVS and CDR2 FQNEAQ. The CDR3 is 14 amino acids. V dropped 3 bases and J dropped 4; count of bases not matched to a gene: 4. In DNA, the CDR3 is TGTGCCAGCAGCTTGGACAGGGAATTAGAGACCCAGTACTTC. Translation gives CASSLDRELETQYF.

The CDR3 DNA reads TGTGCCAGCAGACTCGGGACACCAACCTACGAGCAGTACTTC. Translating it yields CASRLGTPTYEQYF. The J gene is TRBJ2-7, the V gene TRBV6-5; D might be TRBD1 (6 bases). Germline V gives CDR1 MNHEY, CDR2 SVGAGI. The length of the CDR3 is 14 residues. The V end was cut by 6 bases, the J end by 2 bases, with 14 bases between.

The V gene is TRBV11-2, the J gene TRBJ2-7; D not resolved. Germline V gene sequence: CDR1 SGHAT, CDR2 FQNNGV. This CDR3 spans 13 amino acids. V dropped 0 bases and J dropped 3 bases, with 6 bases sitting between them. The CDR3 DNA is TGTGCCAGCAGCTTAGAGTCGGGCTACGAGCAGTACTTC. It specifies CASSLESGYEQYF. Complete variable domain (other parts from reference TRBV11-2 and TRBJ2-7): EAGVAQSPRYKIIEKRQSVAFWCNPISGHATLYWYQQILGQGPKLLIQFQNNGVVDDSQLPKDRFSAERLKGVDSTLKIQPAKLEDSAVYLCASSLESGYEQYFGPGTRLTVT.

The rearrangement links TRBV18 to TRBJ2-3; D perhaps matches TRBD2 (6 bases). Trimming took off 0 bases at V and 5 bases at J, with 6 bases between the two ends. Germline lookup yields CDR1 KGHSH and CDR2 LQKENI. The CDR3 covers 13 residues. The CDR3: CASSPPGGDTQYF. CDR3 DNA: TGTGCCAGCTCACCACCGGGGGGAGATACGCAGTATTTT. The whole variable domain, remainder taken from reference TRBV18 and TRBJ2-3, is NAGVMQNPRHLVRRRGQEARLRCSPMKGHSHVYWYRQLPEEGLKFMVYLQKENIIDESGMPKERFSAEFPKEGPSILRIQQVVRGDSAAYFCASSPPGGDTQYFGPGTRLTVL.

The chain recombines TRBV7-3 with TRBJ2-1, with TRBD2 identical over 11 bases. Trimming at V came to 5 bases and at J to 2 bases, leaving 5 bases not matched to a gene. CDR1 and CDR2 from the germline V gene are SGHTA and FQGTGA. This CDR3 comprises 16 residues. The CDR3 region has the DNA TGTGCCAGCAGCCTGACTAGCGGGAACCCCTACAATGAGCAGTTCTTC. Residues: CASSLTSGNPYNEQFF.

The chain employs TRBV9 and TRBJ2-3; weak D call: TRBD1 (5 bases). In germline, CDR1 is SGDLS, CDR2 YYNGEE. Between the trimmed V and J ends, which lost 4 bases and 6 bases, there was a span of 12 bases. The CDR3 has 13 amino acids. The CDR3 DNA follows: TGTGCCAGCAGCTCCCCAGCAGGGGATACGCAGTATTTT. Translation: CASSSPAGDTQYF. Complete variable domain (other parts from reference TRBV9 and TRBJ2-3): DSGVTQTPKHLITATGQRVTLRCSPRSGDLSVYWYQQSLDQGLQFLIQYYNGEERAKGNILERFSAQQFPDLHSELNLSSLELGDSALYFCASSSPAGDTQYFGPGTRLTVL.

The genes are TRBV4-2 and TRBJ2-1; 8 bases map to TRBD2. Germline loops: CDR1 LGHNA, CDR2 YNFKEQ. Trimming took 0 bases from V and 1 from J; bases not matched to a gene: 2. The CDR3 is 16 amino acids. This chain's CDR3 is CASSQETSGSYNEQFF. The CDR3 region has the DNA TGTGCCAGCAGCCAAGAAACTAGCGGTTCCTACAATGAGCAGTTCTTC.

The chain has TRBV25-1 and TRBJ2-1; TRBD1 aligns across 8 bases. The ends lost 4 bases at V and 1 base at J; junction bases unmatched: 9. Germline loops: CDR1 MGHDK, CDR2 SYGVNS. CDR3 length: 17 residues. CDR3 loop: CASSVITGQGSYNEQFF. CDR3 nucleotides: TGTGCCAGCAGTGTTATCACTGGACAGGGATCCTACAATGAGCAGTTCTTC.

The chain links TRBV9 to TRBJ1-1, with 9 bases lining up with TRBD1. Germline CDR1 SGDLS, CDR2 YYNGEE. This CDR3 contains 15 residues. J was trimmed by 5 bases and V by 0 bases; bases with no gene match: 5. CDR3 coding DNA: TGTGCCAGCAGCGTAGGGGACAGGGAGTGGACTGAAGCTTTCTTT. The encoded protein is CASSVGDREWTEAFF. The full variable domain, rest sourced from reference TRBV9 and TRBJ1-1, is DSGVTQTPKHLITATGQRVTLRCSPRSGDLSVYWYQQSLDQGLQFLIQYYNGEERAKGNILERFSAQQFPDLHSELNLSSLELGDSALYFCASSVGDREWTEAFFGQGTRLTVV.

The rearrangement links TRBV5-6 to TRBJ2-5, with a weak D call TRBD1 (5 bases). The CDR3 consists of 13 residues. Germline CDR1 SGHDT, CDR2 YYEEEE. Trimming pared 4 bases from V and 1 base from J, leaving 8 bases between. The CDR3 loop reads CASSLDTQETQYF. For the CDR3, the DNA is TGTGCCAGCAGCCTGGACACCCAAGAGACCCAGTACTTC.

A single count supports this clone. The chain couples TRBV19 to TRBJ2-1, with D possibly being TRBD2 (6 bases). CDR3 length: 15 amino acids. The ends were cut back, 4 bases at V and 4 bases at J, with 14 bases in the middle. In germline, CDR1 is LNHDA, CDR2 SQIVND (reference sequence). This CDR3 is CASSTRRDAYNEQFF. The CDR3 nucleotides are TGTGCCAGTAGTACCCGGCGGGACGCGTACAATGAGCAGTTCTTC. Supplemented by reference TRBV19 and TRBJ2-1, the full variable domain reads DGGITQSPKYLFRKEGQNVTLSCEQNLNHDAMYWYRQDPGQGLRLIYYSQIVNDFQKGDIAEGYSVSREKKESFPLTVTSAQKNPTAFYLCASSTRRDAYNEQFFGPGTRLTVL.

This chain connects TRBV9 to TRBJ1-5; 8 bases map to TRBD1. The CDR3 runs 14 residues. Germline V CDR1 and CDR2: SGDLS, YYNGEE. V lost 4 bases, J lost 5 bases, and 5 bases stayed unmatched. CDR3 nucleotide sequence: TGTGCCAGCAGCCCCGGACAGGGTGATCAGCCCCAGCATTTT. It codes for CASSPGQGDQPQHF.

The rearrangement links TRBV28 to TRBJ2-7; TRBD1 matches at 7 bases. Unmatched junction bases numbered 6, after V lost 6 bases and J lost 1 base. Germline V gene lookup returns CDR1 MDHEN and CDR2 SYDVKM. The CDR3 spans 14 residues. CDR3 coding DNA: TGTGCCAGCAGCTTGACAGGGAGTTCCTACGAGCAGTACTTC. It translates to CASSLTGSSYEQYF. Full variable domain (rest looked up from reference TRBV28 and TRBJ2-7): DVKVTQSSRYLVKRTGEKVFLECVQDMDHENMFWYRQDPGLGLRLIYFSYDVKMKEKGDIPEGYSVSREKKERFSLILESASTNQTSMYLCASSLTGSSYEQYFGPGTRLTVT.

This clone was seen a single time. V and J are TRBV5-1 and TRBJ2-7; D might be TRBD2 (5 bases). Trimming removed 6 bases at V and 5 bases at J, with 15 bases between. Germline lookup yields CDR1 SGHRS and CDR2 YFSETQ. There are 13 residues in the CDR3. CDR3 sequence: CASTSDPGNEQYF. As DNA, the CDR3 is TGCGCCAGCACCTCTGACCCGGGGAACGAGCAGTACTTC.

The chain joins TRBV30 to TRBJ1-1; D possibly corresponds to TRBD1 (5 bases). Germline values: CDR1 GTSNPN, CDR2 SVGIG (reference sequence). The CDR3 covers 13 residues. Trimming stripped 1 base from V and 1 base from J, with 7 bases between. CDR3 in DNA: TGTGCCTGGAGTGGACAGAAGAACACTGAAGCTTTCTTT. It encodes CAWSGQKNTEAFF.

This clone was counted once. The chain joins TRBV28 to TRBJ2-1, with 8 bases identical to TRBD2. J was trimmed by 6 bases and V by 5 bases; bases with no gene match: 18. Germline V CDR1 and CDR2: MDHEN, SYDVKM. The CDR3 is 18 residues long. CDR3 sequence reads: CASSIIAGSSQRFNEQFF. For the CDR3, the DNA is TGTGCCAGCAGTATAATAGCGGGGTCCTCTCAGAGGTTCAATGAGCAGTTCTTC.

This rearrangement joins TRBV7-2 to TRBJ2-7, with 11 bases matching TRBD2. The junction had 3 bases not matched to a gene; V was cut back by 4 bases and J by 7 bases. Germline-derived CDR1 and CDR2 are SGHTA and FQGNSA. This CDR3 comprises 13 residues. CDR3 amino acids: CASSSRLAGEQYF. Here the CDR3 DNA reads TGTGCCAGCAGCTCACGACTAGCGGGGGAGCAGTACTTC.

This clone was counted only a few times. This chain joins TRBV7-9 and TRBJ1-3; 7 bases align to TRBD1. Trimming removed 5 bases from V and 7 bases from J; junction bases left unmatched: 2. The CDR3 is made up of 12 amino acids. The germline V gene has CDR1 SEHNR and CDR2 FQNEAQ (reference sequence). The CDR3 loop is CASSPTGNTIYF. The CDR3 bases are TGTGCCAGCAGCCCGACAGGGAACACCATATATTTT.

The gene calls are TRBV7-2 and TRBJ1-1, with a weak D call TRBD1 (6 bases). The V end lost 1 base, the J end lost 8 bases, and 11 bases lay between the germline ends. Germline values: CDR1 SGHTA, CDR2 FQGNSA. This CDR3 contains 13 residues. The CDR3 coding sequence is TGTGCCAGCAGCTTAGAGGGTAGGGGGGAAGCTTTCTTT. It specifies CASSLEGRGEAFF.

The rearrangement links TRBV6-5 to TRBJ2-7, with D tentatively TRBD2 (5 bases). V lost 5 bases and J 6 bases, leaving 14 bases between the germline ends. The CDR3 length is 13 residues. Per germline, CDR1 MNHEY and CDR2 SVGAGI. The CDR3 region has the DNA TGTGCCAGCAGTACCCCGGGGTTCGGCGAGCAGTACTTC. It yields the protein CASSTPGFGEQYF.

The chain uses TRBV7-3 and TRBJ1-2, with 9 bases matching TRBD1. Trimming cost V 3 bases and J 4 bases; bases outside gene matches: 3. CDR1 is SGHTA and CDR2 is FQGTGA in the germline V gene. The CDR3 loop spans 14 amino acids. The CDR3 loop is CASSLGTGPYGYTF. CDR3 DNA sequence: TGTGCCAGCAGCTTGGGGACAGGGCCCTATGGCTACACCTTC. The full variable domain, in which reference TRBV7-3 and TRBJ1-2 provide the parts outside the CDR3, is GAGVSQTPSNKVTEKGKYVELRCDPISGHTALYWYRQSLGQGPEFLIYFQGTGAADDSGLPNDRFFAVRPEGSVSTLKIQRTERGDSAVYLCASSLGTGPYGYTFGSGTRLTVV.

The V gene is TRBV7-9, the J gene TRBJ1-6; 8 bases line up with TRBD1. The V and J ends lost 5 bases and 12 bases, in that order; junction bases with no gene match: 6. Looked up from germline, CDR1 is SEHNR and CDR2 is FQNEAQ (reference sequence). The CDR3 is 13 residues long. The CDR3 sequence: CASSSRGREPLHF. CDR3 nucleotide sequence: TGTGCCAGCAGCAGCAGGGGGCGCGAACCCCTCCACTTT. The entire variable domain, with the rest obtained from reference TRBV7-9 and TRBJ1-6, is as follows: DTGVSQNPRHKITKRGQNVTFRCDPISEHNRLYWYRQTLGQGPEFLTYFQNEAQLEKSRLLSDRFSAERPKGSFSTLEIQRTEQGDSAMYLCASSSRGREPLHFGNGTRLTVT.

This clone occurred a few times. This sequence joins TRBV6-6 and TRBJ2-2; TRBD1 agrees at 9 bases. This CDR3 is built from 16 residues. V was pared by 5 bases and J by 0 bases, with 4 bases of the junction left unmatched. Germline loops: CDR1 MNHNY, CDR2 SVGAGI (reference sequence). As DNA, the CDR3 is TGTGCCAGCAGTCCAAGGACAGGGGCGAACACCGGGGAGCTGTTTTTT. Translated: CASSPRTGANTGELFF.